This TCR beta chain originates from a study of T cell changes during pregnancy in multiple sclerosis (dated by TCRdb to 2018 to 2020). Regarding the research as a whole: Changes in the T cell repertoire over the course of pregnancy were examined in this study in women with multiple sclerosis.

In the case of this clone: It lacks a known antigen. Base qualities are not recorded, but no much larger clone differs from it by a single base.

The library was made by the immunoSEQ multiplex PCR assay. The clones in this table, taken by TCRdb from immuneACCESS, are in-frame only. Not every clone is retained; where verified, under half of the shortfall comes from an unresolved V gene, and the cause of the rest is unknown. The sample yields about 40,000 clones; around 90% were counted once. Of the sample, approximately 7.8% is held by the ten largest clones. The source was CD8+ T cells from peripheral blood mononuclear cells, collected before pregnancy. The origin of this receptor is a female donor with multiple sclerosis, enrolled in a pregnancy study.

The DNA sequence is as follows: TGTGCCAGTACGGTTCACATTGGGGGCGCGGACACTGAAGCTTTCTTT. Its translation reads: CASTVHIGGADTEAFF. The chain is assembled from TRBV19 and TRBJ1-1; a weak D assignment points to TRBD1 (6 bases agree). CDR1 and CDR2, looked up from the germline V gene (reference sequence), are LNHDA and SQIVND. The CDR3 runs 16 residues from the cysteine to the phenylalanine. The CDR3 DNA has 48 bases and is translated from base 1. A distance of 21 bases separates the germline ends of V and J, which lose 7 bases and 3 bases respectively.